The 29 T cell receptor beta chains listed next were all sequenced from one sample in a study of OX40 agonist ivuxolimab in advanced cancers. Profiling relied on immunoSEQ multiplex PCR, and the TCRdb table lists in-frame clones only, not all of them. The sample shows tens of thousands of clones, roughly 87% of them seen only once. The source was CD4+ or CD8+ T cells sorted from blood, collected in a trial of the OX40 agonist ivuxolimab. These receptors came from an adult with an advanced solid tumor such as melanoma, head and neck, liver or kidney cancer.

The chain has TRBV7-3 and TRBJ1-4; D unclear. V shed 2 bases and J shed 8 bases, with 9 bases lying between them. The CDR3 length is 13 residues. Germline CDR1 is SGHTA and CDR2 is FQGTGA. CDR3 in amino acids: CASSLGHGEKLFF. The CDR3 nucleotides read TGTGCCAGCAGCTTAGGTCATGGCGAAAAACTGTTTTTT.

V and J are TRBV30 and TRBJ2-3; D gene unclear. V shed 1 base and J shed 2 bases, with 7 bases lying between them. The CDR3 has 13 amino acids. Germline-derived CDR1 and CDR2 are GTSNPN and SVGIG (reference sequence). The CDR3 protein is CAWSDQATDTQYF. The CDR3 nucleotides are TGTGCCTGGAGTGACCAGGCCACAGATACGCAGTATTTT.

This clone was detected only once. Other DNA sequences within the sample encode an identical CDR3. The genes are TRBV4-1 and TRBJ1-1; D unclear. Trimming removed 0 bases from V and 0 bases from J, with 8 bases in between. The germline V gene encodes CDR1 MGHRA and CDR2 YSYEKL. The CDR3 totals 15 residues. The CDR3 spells CASSQEVRVNTEAFF. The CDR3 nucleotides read TGCGCCAGCAGCCAAGAAGTCCGGGTGAACACTGAAGCTTTCTTT.

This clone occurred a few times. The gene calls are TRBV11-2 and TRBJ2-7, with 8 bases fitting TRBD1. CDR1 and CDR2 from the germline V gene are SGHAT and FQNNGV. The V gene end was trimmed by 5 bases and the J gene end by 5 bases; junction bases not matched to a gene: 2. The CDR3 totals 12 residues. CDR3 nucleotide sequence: TGTGCCAGCAGCCAACAGGGGGACGAGCAGTACTTC. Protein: CASSQQGDEQYF.

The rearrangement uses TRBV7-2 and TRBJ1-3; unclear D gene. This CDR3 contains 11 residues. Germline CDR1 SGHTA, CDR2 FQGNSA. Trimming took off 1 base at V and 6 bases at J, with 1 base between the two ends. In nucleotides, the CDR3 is TGTGCCAGCAGCTTAGTAAACACCATATATTTT. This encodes CASSLVNTIYF.

This chain's CDR3 is CASSIKAYQPQHF. The CDR3 DNA sequence: TGTGCCAGTAGTATAAAGGCATATCAGCCCCAGCATTTT. The V gene is TRBV19, the J gene TRBJ1-5; no clear D gene. The V end was cut by 2 bases, the J end by 5 bases, with 7 bases between. The CDR3 has 13 residues. Per the germline V gene, CDR1 is LNHDA and CDR2 is SQIVND (reference sequence).

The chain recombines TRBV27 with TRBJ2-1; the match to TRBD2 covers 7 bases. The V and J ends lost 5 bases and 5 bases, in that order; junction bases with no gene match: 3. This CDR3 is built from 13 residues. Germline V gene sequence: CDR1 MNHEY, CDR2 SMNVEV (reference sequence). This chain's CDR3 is CASSQLANNEQFF. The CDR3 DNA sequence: TGTGCCAGCAGTCAACTAGCGAACAATGAGCAGTTCTTC.

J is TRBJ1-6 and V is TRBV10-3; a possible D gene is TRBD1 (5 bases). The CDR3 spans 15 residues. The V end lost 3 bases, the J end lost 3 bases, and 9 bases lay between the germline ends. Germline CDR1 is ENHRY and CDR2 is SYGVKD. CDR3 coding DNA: TGTGCCATCAGTGAAGGGGTCCGCTATAATTCACCCCTCCACTTT. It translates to CAISEGVRYNSPLHF.

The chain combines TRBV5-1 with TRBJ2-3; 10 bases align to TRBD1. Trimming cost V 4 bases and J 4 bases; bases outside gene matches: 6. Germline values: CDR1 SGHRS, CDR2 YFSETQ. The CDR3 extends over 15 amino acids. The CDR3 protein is CASSTGQGVADTQYF. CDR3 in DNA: TGCGCCAGCAGCACCGGACAGGGGGTCGCAGATACGCAGTATTTT. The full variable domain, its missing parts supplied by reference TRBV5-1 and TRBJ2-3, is KAGVTQTPRYLIKTRGQQVTLSCSPISGHRSVSWYQQTPGQGLQFLFEYFSETQRNKGNFPGRFSGRQFSNSRSEMNVSTLELGDSALYLCASSTGQGVADTQYFGPGTRLTVL.

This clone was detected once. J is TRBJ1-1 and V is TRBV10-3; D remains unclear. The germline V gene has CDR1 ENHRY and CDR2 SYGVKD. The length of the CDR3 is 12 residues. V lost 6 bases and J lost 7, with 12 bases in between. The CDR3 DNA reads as TGTGCCATCAGCTCCGGGGTCCTTGAAGCTTTCTTT. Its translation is CAISSGVLEAFF.

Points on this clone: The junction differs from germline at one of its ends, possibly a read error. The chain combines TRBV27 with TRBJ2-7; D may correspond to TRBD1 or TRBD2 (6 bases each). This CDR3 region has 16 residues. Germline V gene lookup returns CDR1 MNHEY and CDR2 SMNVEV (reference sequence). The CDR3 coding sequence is TGTGCCAGCAGTTTATCGAGGGGGGAGACCTCCCACGAGCAGTACTTC. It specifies CASSLSRGETSHEQYF.

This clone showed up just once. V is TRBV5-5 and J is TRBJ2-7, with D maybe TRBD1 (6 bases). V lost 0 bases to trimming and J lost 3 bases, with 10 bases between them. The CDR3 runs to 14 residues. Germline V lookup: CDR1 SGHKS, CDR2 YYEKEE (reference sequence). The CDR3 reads CASSLAQGNYEQYF. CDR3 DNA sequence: TGTGCCAGCAGCTTGGCACAGGGCAACTACGAGCAGTACTTC.

CDR3 residues: CASSVRGTGALNTEAFF. DNA for the CDR3: TGTGCCAGCAGTGTCAGAGGGACAGGGGCGTTGAACACTGAAGCTTTCTTT. This chain joins TRBV6-1 and TRBJ1-1; 10 bases line up with TRBD1. The V segment lost 4 bases and the J segment 0 bases; nucleotides outside the gene matches: 8. Germline-derived CDR1 and CDR2 are MNHNS and SASEGT. This CDR3 spans 17 amino acids.

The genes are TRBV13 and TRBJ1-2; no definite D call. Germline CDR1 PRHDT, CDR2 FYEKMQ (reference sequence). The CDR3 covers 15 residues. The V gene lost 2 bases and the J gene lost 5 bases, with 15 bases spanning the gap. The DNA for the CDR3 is TGTGCCAGCAGCTTAAGTTCTGTATTAGGGTATGGCTACACCTTC. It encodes CASSLSSVLGYGYTF.

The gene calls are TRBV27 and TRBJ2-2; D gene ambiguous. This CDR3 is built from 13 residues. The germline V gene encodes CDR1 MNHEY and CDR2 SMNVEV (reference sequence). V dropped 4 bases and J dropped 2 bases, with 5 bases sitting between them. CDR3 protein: CASSYENTGELFF. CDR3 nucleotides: TGTGCCAGCAGTTATGAAAACACCGGGGAGCTGTTTTTT.

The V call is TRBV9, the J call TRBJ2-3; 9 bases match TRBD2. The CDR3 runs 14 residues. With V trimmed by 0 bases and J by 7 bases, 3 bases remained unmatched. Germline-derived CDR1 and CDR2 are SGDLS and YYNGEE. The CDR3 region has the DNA TGTGCCAGCAGCGTAGGCGGGAGGGCCTATACGCAGTATTTT. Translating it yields CASSVGGRAYTQYF.

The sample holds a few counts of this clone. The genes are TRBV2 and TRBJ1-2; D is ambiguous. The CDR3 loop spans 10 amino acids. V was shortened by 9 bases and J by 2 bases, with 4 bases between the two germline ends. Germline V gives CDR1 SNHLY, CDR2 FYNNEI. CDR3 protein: CASSNYGYTF. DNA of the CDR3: TGTGCCAGTAGCAACTATGGCTACACCTTC.

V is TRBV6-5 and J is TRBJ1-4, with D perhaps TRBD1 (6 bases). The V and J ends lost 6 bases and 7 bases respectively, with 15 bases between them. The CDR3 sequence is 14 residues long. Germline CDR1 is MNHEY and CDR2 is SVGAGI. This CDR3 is CASSTGFGSEKLFF. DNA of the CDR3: TGTGCCAGCAGCACAGGGTTCGGGAGTGAAAAACTGTTTTTT.

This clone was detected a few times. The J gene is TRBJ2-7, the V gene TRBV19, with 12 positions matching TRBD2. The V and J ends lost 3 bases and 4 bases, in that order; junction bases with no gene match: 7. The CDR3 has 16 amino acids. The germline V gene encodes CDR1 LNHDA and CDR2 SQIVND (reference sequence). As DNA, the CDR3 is TGTGCCAGTAGTATTGCCCTAGCGGGAGGGGGATACGAGCAGTACTTC. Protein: CASSIALAGGGYEQYF.

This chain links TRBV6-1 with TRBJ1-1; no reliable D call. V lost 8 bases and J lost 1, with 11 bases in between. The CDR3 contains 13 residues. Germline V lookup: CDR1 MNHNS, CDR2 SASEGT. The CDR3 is CASAEGTNTEAFF. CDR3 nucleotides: TGTGCCAGCGCGGAGGGTACGAACACTGAAGCTTTCTTT.

The CDR3 nucleotides read TGTGCCAGCGGAAGGGGCATGAACACTGAAGCTTTCTTT. Protein: CASGRGMNTEAFF. The genes are TRBV7-9 and TRBJ1-1; possible D gene TRBD1, 5 bases. V lost 8 bases and J 0 bases, leaving 10 bases between the germline ends. This CDR3 is 13 amino acids long. Germline CDR1 is SEHNR and CDR2 is FQNEAQ (reference sequence). Variable domain in full (rest from reference TRBV7-9 and TRBJ1-1): DTGVSQNPRHKITKRGQNVTFRCDPISEHNRLYWYRQTLGQGPEFLTYFQNEAQLEKSRLLSDRFSAERPKGSFSTLEIQRTEQGDSAMYLCASGRGMNTEAFFGQGTRLTVV.

The CDR3 nucleotides are TGCGCCAGCAGCCTCAGATCGGGAAACATGGAGGTTGAAAAACTGTTTTTT. Encoded protein: CASSLRSGNMEVEKLFF. The chain joins TRBV5-1 to TRBJ1-4, with D hard to call. Germline V gene sequence: CDR1 SGHRS, CDR2 YFSETQ. The CDR3 covers 17 residues. Trimming shortened V by 4 bases and J by 7 bases, and 23 bases separated the two germline ends.

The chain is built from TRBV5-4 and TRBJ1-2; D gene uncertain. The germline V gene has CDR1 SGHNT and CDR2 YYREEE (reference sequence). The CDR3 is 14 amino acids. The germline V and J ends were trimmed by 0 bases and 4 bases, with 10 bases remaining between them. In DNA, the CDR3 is TGTGCCAGCAGCTTGGCCCTCGGGTTCTATGGCTACACCTTC. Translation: CASSLALGFYGYTF.

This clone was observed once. The CDR3 here is CASSFAGVETQYF. Here the CDR3 DNA reads TGTGCCAGCAGCTTCGCAGGGGTTGAGACCCAGTACTTC. This chain connects TRBV5-6 to TRBJ2-5; D might be TRBD1 (6 bases). There are 13 residues in the CDR3. Between the trimmed V and J ends, which lost 2 bases and 5 bases, there was a span of 10 bases. Germline V CDR1 and CDR2: SGHDT, YYEEEE.

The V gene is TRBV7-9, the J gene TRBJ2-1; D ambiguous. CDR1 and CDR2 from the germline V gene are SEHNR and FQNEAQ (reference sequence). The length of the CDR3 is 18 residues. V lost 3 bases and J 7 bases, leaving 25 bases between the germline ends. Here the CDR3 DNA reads TGTGCCAGCAGCTTCGCCTCCTCTGGACCGTATTCCGAGAATGAGCAGTTCTTC. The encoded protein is CASSFASSGPYSENEQFF.

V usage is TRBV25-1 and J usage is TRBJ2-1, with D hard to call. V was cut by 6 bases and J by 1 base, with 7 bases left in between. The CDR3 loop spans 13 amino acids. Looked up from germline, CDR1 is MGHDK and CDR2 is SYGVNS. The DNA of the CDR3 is TGTGCCAGCAGCGCCCGGTCCTACAATGAGCAGTTCTTC. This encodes CASSARSYNEQFF.

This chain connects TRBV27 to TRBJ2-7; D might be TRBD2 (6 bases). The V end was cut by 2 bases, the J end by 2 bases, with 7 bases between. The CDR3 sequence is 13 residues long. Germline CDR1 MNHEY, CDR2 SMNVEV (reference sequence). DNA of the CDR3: TGTGCCAGCAGTTTAACGGGAGCCTACGAGCAGTACTTC. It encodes CASSLTGAYEQYF.

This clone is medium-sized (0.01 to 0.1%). The CDR3 loop reads CASSLPGEQYF. CDR3 sequence (DNA): TGTGCCAGCAGCCTCCCCGGCGAGCAGTACTTC. V gene TRBV2 combines with J gene TRBJ2-7; D is unresolved. The CDR3 is made up of 11 amino acids. CDR1 and CDR2 from the germline V gene are SNHLY and FYNNEI. Trimming left V 6 bases short and J 6 bases short, with 9 bases between.

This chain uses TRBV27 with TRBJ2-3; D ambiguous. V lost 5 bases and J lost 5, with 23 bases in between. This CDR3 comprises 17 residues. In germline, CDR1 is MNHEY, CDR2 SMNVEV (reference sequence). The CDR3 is CASSPPPTRHPQDTQYF. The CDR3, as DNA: TGTGCCAGCAGTCCCCCCCCCACGCGCCACCCACAAGATACGCAGTATTTT.